A single sample gave rise to the 10 T cell receptor beta chains below, sequenced in a study of T cell responses to AZD1222 COVID-19 vaccine. Assay used: immunoSEQ multiplex PCR; TCRdb lists only in-frame clones, some missing. The sample has roughly 110,000 clones, approximately 90% seen once. Sequencing used peripheral blood, obtained 28 days after the second AZD1222 dose. These receptors all come from an adult who received the AZD1222 COVID-19 vaccine.

This CDR3 reads CASSSGTSKTADTQYF. The DNA for the CDR3 is TGTGCCAGCAGCTCCGGGACTAGCAAGACGGCAGATACGCAGTATTTT. The rearrangement joins TRBV11-2 to TRBJ2-3; TRBD2 matches 9 bases. The J segment lost 4 bases and the V segment lost 4 bases, leaving 9 bases of the junction unmatched. The germline CDR1 and CDR2 sequences are SGHAT and FQNNGV. This CDR3 comprises 16 residues.

The CDR3 here is CATSGPTNEQFF. CDR3 nucleotides: TGTGCCACCAGCGGACCCACCAATGAGCAGTTCTTC. The chain has TRBV24-1 and TRBJ2-1; D gene unclear. Between the trimmed V and J ends, which lost 7 bases and 6 bases, there was a span of 9 bases. Germline V CDR1 and CDR2: KGHDR, SFDVKD. There are 12 residues in the CDR3.

The chain joins TRBV5-8 to TRBJ2-5, with a weak D call TRBD1 (7 bases). Germline CDR1 SGHTS, CDR2 YDEGEE. This CDR3 is 14 amino acids long. Trimming removed 2 bases at V and 4 bases at J, with 12 bases between. CDR3 nucleotide sequence: TGTGCCAGCAGCTTCAGGGGGGCCGTAGAGACCCAGTACTTC. The encoded protein is CASSFRGAVETQYF.

The V and J genes are TRBV11-2 and TRBJ2-5; D may be TRBD1 (6 bases). The CDR3 loop spans 16 amino acids. Germline V gene sequence: CDR1 SGHAT, CDR2 FQNNGV. V lost 8 bases and J 2 bases, leaving 21 bases between the germline ends. CDR3 in amino acids: CASFLGYRVEQETQYF. The CDR3 bases are TGTGCCAGCTTTTTGGGCTACAGGGTGGAACAAGAGACCCAGTACTTC.

This chain connects TRBV9 to TRBJ2-3; D remains unclear. Germline CDR1 reads SGDLS; CDR2 reads YYNGEE. V was pared by 3 bases and J by 0 bases, with 8 bases between. The CDR3 has 14 amino acids. CDR3 sequence: CASSGQTSTDTQYF. Written as DNA, the CDR3 is TGTGCCAGCAGCGGGCAGACTAGCACAGATACGCAGTATTTT.

This clone was seen only a few times. The V gene is TRBV29-1, the J gene TRBJ1-1; D ambiguous. The V end was cut by 7 bases, the J end by 0 bases, with 12 bases between. CDR1 and CDR2 (germline): SQVTM, ANQGSEA. The CDR3 covers 13 residues. The CDR3 is CSARTVMNTEAFF. CDR3 DNA sequence: TGCAGCGCCCGGACGGTGATGAACACTGAAGCTTTCTTT.

The chain employs TRBV15 and TRBJ2-4; 8 bases are a match to TRBD1. Germline assignment: CDR1 LNHNV and CDR2 YYDKDF (reference sequence). The junction had 12 bases not matched to a gene; V was cut back by 2 bases and J by 0 bases. CDR3 length: 19 amino acids. The CDR3 is CATSRYTGTGGLAKNIQYF. The CDR3 coding sequence is TGTGCCACCAGCAGATATACGGGAACAGGGGGTTTAGCCAAAAACATTCAGTACTTC.

The chain employs TRBV18 and TRBJ1-4; 8 nucleotides align to TRBD1. CDR3 length: 16 residues. V lost 3 bases, J lost 2 bases, and 5 bases stayed unmatched. CDR1 KGHSH and CDR2 LQKENI come from the germline V gene. CDR3 region: CASSPGQGVTNEKLFF. The CDR3 DNA reads as TGTGCCAGCTCACCCGGACAGGGAGTGACTAATGAAAAACTGTTTTTT.

The rearrangement links TRBV3-1 (or the pseudogene TRBV3-2) to TRBJ1-6; possibly TRBD1 for D (5 bases). The CDR3 extends over 15 amino acids. The germline V gene encodes CDR1 LGHDT and CDR2 YNNKEL (reference sequence). Trimming pared 0 bases from V and 7 bases from J, leaving 10 bases between. The CDR3 protein is CASSQESRANSPLHF. The CDR3 nucleotides are TGTGCCAGCAGCCAAGAGTCCAGGGCGAATTCACCCCTCCACTTT.

This clone appeared a single time. The V and J genes are TRBV18 and TRBJ1-4, with a possible D match to TRBD1 (5 bases). Trimming took off 6 bases at V and 0 bases at J, with 8 bases between the two ends. This CDR3 is 14 amino acids long. CDR1 KGHSH and CDR2 LQKENI come from the germline V gene. Here the CDR3 DNA reads TGTGCCAGCTCTTCGGGGGCAACTAATGAAAAACTGTTTTTT. Translated: CASSSGATNEKLFF.